This T cell receptor beta chain was documented in a study of the immune and genomic landscape of osteosarcoma (dated by TCRdb to 2018 to 2021). Study-wide context: The overall cohort comprised under 55 pediatric and adult patients with high-grade osteosarcoma, with a median age at diagnosis of approximately 28 years (range about 5-85). To define immunogenic potential, the study profiled osteosarcoma specimens using whole genome, RNA and T-cell receptor sequencing along with immunohistochemistry and reverse phase protein arrays. Poor-risk disease was overrepresented in the cohort, as 73% of patients had an unfavorable pathologic response to standard therapy and 67% had died. Patients in the overall cohort were 45% to 65% male, and roughly 77% presented with localized disease at diagnosis. A couple of samples from the same tumor site were contributed by each of a few patients. The osteosarcoma immunogenomic landscape was characterized by integrating TCR sequencing results with transcriptome, protein array and immunostaining data. The goal of the study was to explain why immune checkpoint inhibitors have shown limited clinical activity in osteosarcoma.

The CDR3 has 16 amino acids, counting the end cysteine and phenylalanine. The retained sequence is limited to the CDR3, 48 bases, with the frame set at the first base. According to the germline V gene, CDR1 reads MNHNS and CDR2 reads SASEGT. From V the trimming removes 1 base and from J it removes 2 bases, while the gene matches leave 5 bases of the junction unaccounted for. Specimens were post-treatment primary, local recurrence and metastasis tumors from poor-prognosis patients. Details on this clone: The target of this receptor is not known. No per-base quality is available; no much larger clone lies one base away.

TCR beta chain CDR3 regions were immunosequenced with the ImmunoSEQ Assay (Adaptive Biotechnologies). The original methods were these. TCRB rearrangements, read counts, read proportions and gene usage were exported through the ImmunoSEQ Analyzer platform. Using productive rearrangements, T-cell clonality was calculated as 1 minus Pielou's evenness. In the clonal space homeostasis analysis, clonotypes were grouped as rare, small, medium, large or hyperexpanded (0.01 to 1 of the repertoire). TCR productive clonality was compared across immune clusters C1, C2 and C3 using the Wilcoxon rank sum test. TCRdb re-hosts the immuneACCESS table, in-frame sequences only. Its copies lack some clones; in the studies checked, an unresolved V gene accounts for under half of them, and the cause for the rest is not known. From that table come the V and J calls and clone size; the DNA was used to work out D and trimming. This sample comprises under 11,000 clones, 71% of them detected only once. The leading ten clones occupy roughly a sixth of the sample.

What the study reported, not specific to this receptor: Overall, productive TCR clonality was low, with a mean of 0.09 and a maximum of 0.3, which suggests limited clonal expansion of T cells. Rather than matched normal tissue, external data from normal skin and healthy peripheral blood provided the clonality benchmarks. TCR productive clonality was higher in the immune-hot C3 cluster than the cold C1 cluster but still low overall. Matched blood was collected from only a couple of patients, alongside the frozen tumor specimens. In five cases, the repertoire was dominated by a single hyperexpanded clone, and fewer than 100 T-cell clonotypes were detected in all five cases. Sample size was not determined by any statistical method, because osteosarcoma is rare and every possible sample was collected.

The TCR sequence derives from a human donor with osteosarcoma. The chain is made from TRBV6-1 and TRBJ2-3, with TRBD2 identical over 8 junction bases. Input material: osteosarcoma tumor tissue from the lung. The nucleotides are TGTGCCAGCAGTGAAGGTCGAGCGGGAGACACAGATACGCAGTATTTT. Its translation reads: CASSEGRAGDTDTQYF.